What follows describes a single T cell receptor beta chain. Its target is not known. This record comes from a study of cytomegalovirus exposure and HLA in healthy donors. Overall study context: One earlier analysis, a look at 180 million or so T cells, found fewer than 140 million unique TCR beta sequences. Study results and limitations: In a later analysis, 15,000 to 20,000 TCR beta sequences were associated with HLA alleles at 0.05 false discovery rate. When analyzed later, the rates of TCR association showed variation by HLA locus, with DRB1 the most and HLA-C the fewest.

Germline V lookup: CDR1 SEHNR, CDR2 FQNEAQ (reference sequence). V dropped 2 bases and J dropped 3 bases, with 10 bases sitting between them. The CDR3 runs to 15 residues. Vbeta (60) and Jbeta (13) primers were used in the PCR. Here immunoSEQ multiplex PCR was the method, and the copy in TCRdb shows in-frame clones only, minus some. The sample consists of 150,000 to 200,000 clones, 82% of them appearing once. Donors were ostensibly healthy at sampling, although undocumented immune exposures were probable. The chain joins TRBV7-9 to TRBJ2-2; maybe TRBD1 (6 bases). Sequenced material: PBMCs. This sequence originates from a girl aged 5-17 years in good health and CMV-seropositive. The CDR3 sequence: CASSLRGQYTGELFF. CDR3 in DNA: TGTGCCAGCAGCTTACGCGGACAGTACACCGGGGAGCTGTTTTTT.